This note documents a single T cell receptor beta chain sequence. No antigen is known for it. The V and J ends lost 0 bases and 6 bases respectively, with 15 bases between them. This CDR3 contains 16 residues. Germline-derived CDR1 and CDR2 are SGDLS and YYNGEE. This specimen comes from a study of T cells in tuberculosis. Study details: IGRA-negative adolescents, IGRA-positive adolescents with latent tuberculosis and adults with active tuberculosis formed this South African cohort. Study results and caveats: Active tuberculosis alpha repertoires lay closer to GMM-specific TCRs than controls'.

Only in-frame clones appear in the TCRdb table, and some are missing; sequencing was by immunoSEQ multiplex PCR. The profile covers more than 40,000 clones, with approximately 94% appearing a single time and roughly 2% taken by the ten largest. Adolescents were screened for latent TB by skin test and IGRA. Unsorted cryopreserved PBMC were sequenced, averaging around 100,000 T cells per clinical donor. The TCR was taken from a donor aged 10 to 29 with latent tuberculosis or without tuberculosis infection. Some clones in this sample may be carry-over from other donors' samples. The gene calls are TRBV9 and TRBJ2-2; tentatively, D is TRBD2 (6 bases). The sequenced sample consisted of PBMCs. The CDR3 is CASSVEVRLVAGELFF. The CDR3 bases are TGTGCCAGCAGCGTAGAAGTACGACTAGTTGCCGGGGAGCTGTTTTTT.